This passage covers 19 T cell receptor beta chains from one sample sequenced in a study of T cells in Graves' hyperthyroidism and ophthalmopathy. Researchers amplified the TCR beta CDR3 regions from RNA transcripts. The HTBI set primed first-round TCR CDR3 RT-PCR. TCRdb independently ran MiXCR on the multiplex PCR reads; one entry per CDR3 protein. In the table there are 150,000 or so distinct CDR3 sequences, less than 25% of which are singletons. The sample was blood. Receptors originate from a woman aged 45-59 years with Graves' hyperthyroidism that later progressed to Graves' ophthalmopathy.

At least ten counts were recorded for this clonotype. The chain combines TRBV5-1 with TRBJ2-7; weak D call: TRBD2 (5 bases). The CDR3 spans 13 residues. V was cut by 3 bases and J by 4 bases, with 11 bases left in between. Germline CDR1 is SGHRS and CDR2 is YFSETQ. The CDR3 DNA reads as TGCGCCAGCAGCTCCCAGGCGGGTTACGAGCAGTACTTC. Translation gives CASSSQAGYEQYF.

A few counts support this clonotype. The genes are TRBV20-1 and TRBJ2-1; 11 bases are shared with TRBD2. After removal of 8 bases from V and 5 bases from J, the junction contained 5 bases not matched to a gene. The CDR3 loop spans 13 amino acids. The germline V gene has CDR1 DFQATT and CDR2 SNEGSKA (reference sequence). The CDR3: CSILAGGDNEQFF. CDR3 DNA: TGCAGTATTCTAGCGGGAGGAGACAATGAGCAGTTCTTC.

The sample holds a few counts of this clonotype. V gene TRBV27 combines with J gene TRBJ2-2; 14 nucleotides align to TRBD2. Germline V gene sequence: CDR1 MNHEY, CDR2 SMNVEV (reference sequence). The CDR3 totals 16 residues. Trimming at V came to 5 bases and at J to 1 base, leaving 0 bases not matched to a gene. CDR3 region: CASSGLAGGNTGELFF. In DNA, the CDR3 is TGTGCCAGCAGTGGACTAGCGGGAGGGAACACCGGGGAGCTGTTTTTT.

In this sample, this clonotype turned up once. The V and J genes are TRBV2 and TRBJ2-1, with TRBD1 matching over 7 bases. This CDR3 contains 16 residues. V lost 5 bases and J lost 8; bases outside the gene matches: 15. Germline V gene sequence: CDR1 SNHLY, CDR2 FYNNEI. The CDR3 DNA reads TGTGCCAGCAGTCGAAGGGGGCATCGGGATTGGGATGAGCAGTTCTTC. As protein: CASSRRGHRDWDEQFF.

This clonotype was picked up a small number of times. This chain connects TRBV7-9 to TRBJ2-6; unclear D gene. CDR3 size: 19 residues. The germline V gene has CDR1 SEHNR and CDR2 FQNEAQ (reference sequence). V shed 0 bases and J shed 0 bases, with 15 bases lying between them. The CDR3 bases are TGTGCCAGCAGCTTAGCGCTGTTGTCTTCTTACTCTGGGGCCAACGTCCTGACTTTC. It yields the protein CASSLALLSSYSGANVLTF.

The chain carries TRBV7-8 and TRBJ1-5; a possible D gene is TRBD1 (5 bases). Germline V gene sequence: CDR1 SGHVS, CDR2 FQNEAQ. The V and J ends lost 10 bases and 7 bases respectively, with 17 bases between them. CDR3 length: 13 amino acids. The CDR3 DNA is TGTGCCACCGGGCCAAGGGGAGGACAGCCCCAGCATTTT. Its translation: CATGPRGGQPQHF.

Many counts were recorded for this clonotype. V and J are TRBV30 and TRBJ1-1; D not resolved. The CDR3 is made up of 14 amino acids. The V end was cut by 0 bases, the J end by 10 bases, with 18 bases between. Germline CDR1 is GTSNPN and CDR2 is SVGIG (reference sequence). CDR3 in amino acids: CAWSVSGSSIRAFF. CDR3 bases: TGTGCCTGGAGTGTGTCGGGGTCCTCTATCCGAGCTTTCTTT.

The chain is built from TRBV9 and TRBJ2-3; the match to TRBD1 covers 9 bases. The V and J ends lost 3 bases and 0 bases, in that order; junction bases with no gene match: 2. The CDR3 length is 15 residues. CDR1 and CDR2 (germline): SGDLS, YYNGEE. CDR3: CASSGTGESTDTQYF. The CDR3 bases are TGTGCCAGCAGCGGGACAGGGGAGAGCACAGATACGCAGTATTTT.

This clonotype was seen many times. The CDR3: CASSFQSYTEAFF. The CDR3 DNA follows: TGTGCCAGCAGCTTCCAGAGCTACACTGAAGCTTTCTTT. The chain joins TRBV7-6 to TRBJ1-1; no clear D. The germline gives CDR1 SGHVS, CDR2 FNYEAQ. Trimming left V 3 bases short and J 3 bases short, with 8 bases between. The CDR3 is made up of 13 amino acids.

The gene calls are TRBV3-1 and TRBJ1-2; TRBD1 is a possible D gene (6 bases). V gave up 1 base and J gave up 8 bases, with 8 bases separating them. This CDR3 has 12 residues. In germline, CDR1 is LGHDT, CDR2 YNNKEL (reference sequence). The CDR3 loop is CASSQGDKGYTF. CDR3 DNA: TGTGCCAGCAGCCAAGGGGACAAGGGCTACACCTTC.

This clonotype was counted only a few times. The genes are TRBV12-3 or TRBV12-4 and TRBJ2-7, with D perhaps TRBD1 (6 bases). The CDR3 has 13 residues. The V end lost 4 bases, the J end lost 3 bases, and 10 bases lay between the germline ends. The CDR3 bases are TGTGCCAGCAGTTCACAGGGCTTCTACGAGCAGTACTTC. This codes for CASSSQGFYEQYF.

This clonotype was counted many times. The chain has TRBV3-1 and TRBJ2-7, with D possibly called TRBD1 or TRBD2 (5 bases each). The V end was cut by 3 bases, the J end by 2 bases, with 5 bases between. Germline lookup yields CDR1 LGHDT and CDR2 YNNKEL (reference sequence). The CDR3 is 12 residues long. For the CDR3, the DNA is TGTGCCAGCAGCCAGGGGGCCTACGAGCAGTACTTC. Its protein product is CASSQGAYEQYF.

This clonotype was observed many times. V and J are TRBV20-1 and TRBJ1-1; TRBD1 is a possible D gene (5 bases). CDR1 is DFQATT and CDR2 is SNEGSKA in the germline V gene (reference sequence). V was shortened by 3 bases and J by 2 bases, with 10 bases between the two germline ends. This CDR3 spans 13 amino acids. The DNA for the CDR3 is TGCAGTGCTAGCCGGCAGGGTAACACTGAAGCTTTCTTT. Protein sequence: CSASRQGNTEAFF.

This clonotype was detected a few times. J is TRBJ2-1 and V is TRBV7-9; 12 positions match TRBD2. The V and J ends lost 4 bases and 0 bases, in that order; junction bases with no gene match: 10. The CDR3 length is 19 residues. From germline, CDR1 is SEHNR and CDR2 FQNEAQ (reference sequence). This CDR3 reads CASSCTGTSGRSSYNEQFF. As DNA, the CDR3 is TGTGCCAGCAGCTGTACCGGGACTAGCGGGCGGAGCTCCTACAATGAGCAGTTCTTC.

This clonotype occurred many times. Here the CDR3 reads CAWSSGRGYEQYF. The CDR3 DNA reads as TGTGCCTGGAGTTCGGGACGTGGGTACGAGCAGTACTTC. The V and J genes are TRBV30 and TRBJ2-7, with D perhaps TRBD1 or TRBD2 (5 bases each). V was pared by 2 bases and J by 4 bases, with 12 bases between. The CDR3 consists of 13 residues. The germline gives CDR1 GTSNPN, CDR2 SVGIG (reference sequence).

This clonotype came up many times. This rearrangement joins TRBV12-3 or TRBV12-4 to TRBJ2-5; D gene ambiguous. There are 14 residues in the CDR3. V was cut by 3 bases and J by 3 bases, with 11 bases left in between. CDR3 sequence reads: CASSLSQRKETQYF. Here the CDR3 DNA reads TGTGCCAGCAGTTTGTCACAGCGAAAAGAGACCCAGTACTTC.

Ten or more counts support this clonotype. CDR3 in amino acids: CASSLGVAGYGYTF. The CDR3 coding sequence is TGTGCCAGCAGTTTAGGAGTGGCGGGTTATGGCTACACCTTC. The gene calls are TRBV28 and TRBJ1-2, with D uncertain. The CDR3 totals 14 residues. V shed 2 bases and J shed 5 bases, with 12 bases lying between them. Germline V gene sequence: CDR1 MDHEN, CDR2 SYDVKM.

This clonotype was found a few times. CDR3 amino acids: CASSLIDINQPQHF. Here the CDR3 DNA reads TGTGCCAGCAGTTTGATTGACATCAATCAGCCCCAGCATTTT. The rearrangement links TRBV28 to TRBJ1-5, with no clear D. V was trimmed by 3 bases and J by 3 bases, leaving 9 bases between them. In germline, CDR1 is MDHEN, CDR2 SYDVKM. The CDR3 consists of 14 residues.

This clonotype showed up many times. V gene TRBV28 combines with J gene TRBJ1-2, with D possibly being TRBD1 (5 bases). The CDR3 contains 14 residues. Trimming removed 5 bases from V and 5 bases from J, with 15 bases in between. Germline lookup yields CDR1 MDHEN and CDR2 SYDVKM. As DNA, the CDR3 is TGTGCCAGCAGTGGGGACGGTGGGGGATATGGCTACACCTTC. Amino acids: CASSGDGGGYGYTF.